This TCR beta chain originates from a study of type 1 regulatory T cells. Looking at the study overall: T-allo10 is an in vitro-generated, Tr1-enriched CD4 T cell product specific for alloantigen.

A remark on this clonotype: The antigen remains unidentified.

TCRdb called the reads again in MiXCR, with one record for every CDR3 protein. In the table there are 60,000 to 80,000 distinct CDR3 sequences, roughly 60% of which are singletons. The CDR3 is 14 residues long. In germline, CDR1 is SGHRS, CDR2 YFSETQ. Trimming removed 1 base from V and 4 bases from J; junction bases left unmatched: 2. T-allo10 cells from the graft donor were described as anergic, host-alloantigen-specific, and alloantigen-specific suppressors. The clonotype was recovered from a human donor in good health. V gene TRBV5-1 combines with J gene TRBJ1-5; 7 bases are a match to TRBD1. Sequenced material: cultured T cells, either the whole culture or a sorted T cell fraction (not recorded which). Subset defined: Tr1-enriched cell product generated in vitro against host alloantigens. The CDR3 region is CASSLTGENQPQHF. The CDR3 DNA sequence: TGCGCCAGCAGCTTGACAGGGGAGAATCAGCCCCAGCATTTT.